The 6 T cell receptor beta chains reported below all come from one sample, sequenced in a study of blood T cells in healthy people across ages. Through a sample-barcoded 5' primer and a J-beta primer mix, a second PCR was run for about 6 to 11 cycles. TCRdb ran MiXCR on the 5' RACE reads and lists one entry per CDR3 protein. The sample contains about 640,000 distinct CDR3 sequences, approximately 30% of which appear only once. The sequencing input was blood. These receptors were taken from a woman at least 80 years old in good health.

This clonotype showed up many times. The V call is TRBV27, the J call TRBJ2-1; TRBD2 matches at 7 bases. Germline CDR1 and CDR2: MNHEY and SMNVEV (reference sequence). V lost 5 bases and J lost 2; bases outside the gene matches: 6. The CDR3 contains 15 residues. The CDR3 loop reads CASSPLAETYNEQFF. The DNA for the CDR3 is TGTGCCAGCAGTCCGCTAGCGGAGACCTACAATGAGCAGTTCTTC.

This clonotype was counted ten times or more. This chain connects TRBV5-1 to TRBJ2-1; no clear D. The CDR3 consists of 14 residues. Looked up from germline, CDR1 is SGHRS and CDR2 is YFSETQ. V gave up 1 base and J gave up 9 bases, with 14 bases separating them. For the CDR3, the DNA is TGCGCCAGCAGCTTGTCCCCGGGTGGCGGTGAGCAGTTCTTC. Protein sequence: CASSLSPGGGEQFF. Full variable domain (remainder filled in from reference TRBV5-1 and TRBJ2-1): KAGVTQTPRYLIKTRGQQVTLSCSPISGHRSVSWYQQTPGQGLQFLFEYFSETQRNKGNFPGRFSGRQFSNSRSEMNVSTLELGDSALYLCASSLSPGGGEQFFGPGTRLTVL.

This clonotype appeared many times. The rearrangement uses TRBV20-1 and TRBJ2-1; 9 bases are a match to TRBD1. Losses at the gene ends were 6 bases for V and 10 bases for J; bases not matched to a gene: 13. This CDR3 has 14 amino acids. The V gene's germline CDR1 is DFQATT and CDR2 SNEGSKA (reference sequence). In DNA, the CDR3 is TGCAGTGCCCAATACGGGACAGGGATCAGCGAGCAGTTCTTC. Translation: CSAQYGTGISEQFF.

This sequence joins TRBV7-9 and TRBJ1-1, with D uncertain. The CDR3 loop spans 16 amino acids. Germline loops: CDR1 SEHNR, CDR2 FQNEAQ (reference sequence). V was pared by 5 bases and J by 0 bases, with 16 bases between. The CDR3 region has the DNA TGTGCCAGCAGCCTCGCACCCGCCTTAATGAACACTGAAGCTTTCTTT. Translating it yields CASSLAPALMNTEAFF.

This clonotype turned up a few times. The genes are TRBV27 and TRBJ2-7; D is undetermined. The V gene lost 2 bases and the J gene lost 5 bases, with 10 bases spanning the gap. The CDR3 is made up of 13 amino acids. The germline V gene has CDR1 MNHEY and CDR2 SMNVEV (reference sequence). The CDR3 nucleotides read TGTGCCAGCAGTTTAATCTTCACCCACGAGCAGTACTTC. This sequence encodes CASSLIFTHEQYF.

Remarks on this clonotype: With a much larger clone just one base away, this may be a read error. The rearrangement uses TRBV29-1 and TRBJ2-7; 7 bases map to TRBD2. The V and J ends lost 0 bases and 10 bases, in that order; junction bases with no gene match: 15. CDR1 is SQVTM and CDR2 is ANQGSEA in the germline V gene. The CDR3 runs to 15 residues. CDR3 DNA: TGCAGCGTTGAAGATACCGTCGGGAGGAGAGAGGCCCAGTACTTC. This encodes CSVEDTVGRREAQYF.